This T cell receptor beta chain was captured by sequencing in a study of HIV-infected patients and healthy controls. Regarding the study as a whole: When repertoires were size-matched, rare events in HIV-infected data became overweighted. HIV-infected patients shared fewer CDR3 sequences between individuals than healthy controls.

Antiretroviral therapy had run roughly three months, about 14 weeks, before follow-up blood collection. All unsorted peripheral T cells were captured because whole blood was used without fractionation. In this sample, this clonotype is medium-sized (0.01 to 0.1%). The antigen is undetermined. With the library built for alpha chains, this beta chain is off target and its frequency is not meaningful. cDNA was made from about 510 ng RNA using alpha and beta constant primers. Alpha and beta chain libraries were made separately by chain-specific third strand synthesis with multiplexing indices. Each cDNA molecule was barcoded, and a single primer pair amplified each chain. TCRdb fed the 5' RACE reads into MiXCR, producing one record per CDR3 protein. The data show some 7,700 distinct CDR3 sequences, 6% to 8% seen once. CDR3 length: 14 amino acids. The germline V gene encodes CDR1 SEHNR and CDR2 FQNEAQ (reference sequence). With 11 bases removed from V and 0 bases from J, the gap between germline ends came to 15 bases.

This sequence joins TRBV7-9 and TRBJ2-3, with D uncertain. This specimen was blood, taken during antiretroviral therapy. The TCR originated in an adult with HIV infection. DNA for the CDR3: TGTGCCCTGGTTTCGCCAGGAAGCACAGATACGCAGTATTTT. This sequence encodes CALVSPGSTDTQYF.